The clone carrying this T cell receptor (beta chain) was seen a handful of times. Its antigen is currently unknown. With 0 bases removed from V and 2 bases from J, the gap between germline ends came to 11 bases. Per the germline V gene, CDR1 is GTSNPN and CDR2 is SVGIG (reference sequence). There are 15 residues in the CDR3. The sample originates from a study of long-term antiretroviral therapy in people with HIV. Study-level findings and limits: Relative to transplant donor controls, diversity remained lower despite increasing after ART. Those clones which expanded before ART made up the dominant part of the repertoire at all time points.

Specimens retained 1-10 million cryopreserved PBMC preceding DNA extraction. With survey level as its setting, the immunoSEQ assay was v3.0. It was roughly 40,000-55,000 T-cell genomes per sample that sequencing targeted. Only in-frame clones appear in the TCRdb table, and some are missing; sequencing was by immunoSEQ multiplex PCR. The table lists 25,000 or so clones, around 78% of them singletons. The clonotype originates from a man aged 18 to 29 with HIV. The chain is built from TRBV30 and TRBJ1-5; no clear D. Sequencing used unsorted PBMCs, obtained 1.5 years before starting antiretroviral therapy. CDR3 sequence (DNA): TGTGCCTGGAGTGTACCGTACCGGCGCAATCAGCCCCAGCATTTT. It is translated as CAWSVPYRRNQPQHF. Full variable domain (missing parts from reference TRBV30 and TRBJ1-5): SQTIHQWPATLVQPVGSPLSLECTVEGTSNPNLYWYRQAAGRGLQLLFYSVGIGQISSEVPQNLSASRPQDRQFILSSKKLLLSDSGFYLCAWSVPYRRNQPQHFGDGTRLSIL.